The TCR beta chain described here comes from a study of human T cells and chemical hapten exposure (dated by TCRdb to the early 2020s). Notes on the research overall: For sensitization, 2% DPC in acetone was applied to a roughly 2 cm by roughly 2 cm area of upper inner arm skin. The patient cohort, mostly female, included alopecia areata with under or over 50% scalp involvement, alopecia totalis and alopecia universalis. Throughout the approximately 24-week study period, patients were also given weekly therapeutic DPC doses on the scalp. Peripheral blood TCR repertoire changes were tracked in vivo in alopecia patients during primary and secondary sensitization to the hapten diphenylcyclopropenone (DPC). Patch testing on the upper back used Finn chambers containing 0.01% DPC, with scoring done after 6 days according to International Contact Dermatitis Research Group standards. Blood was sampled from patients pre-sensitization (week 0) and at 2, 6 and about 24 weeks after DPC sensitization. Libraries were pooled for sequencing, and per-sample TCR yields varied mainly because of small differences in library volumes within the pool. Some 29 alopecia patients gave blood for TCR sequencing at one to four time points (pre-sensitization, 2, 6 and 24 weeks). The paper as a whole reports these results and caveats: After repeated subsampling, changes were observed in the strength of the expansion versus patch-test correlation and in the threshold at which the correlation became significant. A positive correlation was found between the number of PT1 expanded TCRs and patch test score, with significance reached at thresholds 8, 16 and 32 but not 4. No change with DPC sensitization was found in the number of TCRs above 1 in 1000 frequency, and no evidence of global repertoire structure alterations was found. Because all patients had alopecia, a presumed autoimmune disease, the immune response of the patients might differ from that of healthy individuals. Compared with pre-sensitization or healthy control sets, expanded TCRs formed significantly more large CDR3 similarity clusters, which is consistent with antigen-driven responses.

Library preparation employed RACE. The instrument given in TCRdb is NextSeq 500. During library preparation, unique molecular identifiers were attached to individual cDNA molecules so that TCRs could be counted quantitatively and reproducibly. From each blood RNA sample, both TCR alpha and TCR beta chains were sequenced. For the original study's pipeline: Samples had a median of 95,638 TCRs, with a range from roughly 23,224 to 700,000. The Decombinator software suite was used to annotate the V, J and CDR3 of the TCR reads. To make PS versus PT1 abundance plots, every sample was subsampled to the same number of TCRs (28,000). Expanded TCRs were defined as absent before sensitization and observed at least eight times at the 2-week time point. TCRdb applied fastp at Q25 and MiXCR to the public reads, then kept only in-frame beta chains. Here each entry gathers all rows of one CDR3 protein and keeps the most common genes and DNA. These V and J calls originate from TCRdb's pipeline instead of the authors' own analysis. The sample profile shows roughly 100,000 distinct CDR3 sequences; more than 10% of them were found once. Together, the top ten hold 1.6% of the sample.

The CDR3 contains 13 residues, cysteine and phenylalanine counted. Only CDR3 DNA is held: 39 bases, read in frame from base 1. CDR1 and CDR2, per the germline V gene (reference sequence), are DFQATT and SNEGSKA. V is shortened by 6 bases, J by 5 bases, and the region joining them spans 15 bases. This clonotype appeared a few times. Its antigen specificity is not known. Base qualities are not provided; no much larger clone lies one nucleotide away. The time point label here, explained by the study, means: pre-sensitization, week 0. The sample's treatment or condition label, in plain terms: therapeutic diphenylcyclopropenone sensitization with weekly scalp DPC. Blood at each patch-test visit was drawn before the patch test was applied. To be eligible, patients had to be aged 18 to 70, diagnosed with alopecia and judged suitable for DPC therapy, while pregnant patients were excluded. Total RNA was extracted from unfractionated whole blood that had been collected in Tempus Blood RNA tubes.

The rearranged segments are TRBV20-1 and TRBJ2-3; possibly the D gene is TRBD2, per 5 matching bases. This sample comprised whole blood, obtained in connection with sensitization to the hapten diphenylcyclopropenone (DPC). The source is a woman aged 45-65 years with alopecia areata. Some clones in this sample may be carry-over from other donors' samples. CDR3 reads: CSAGRDVRDTQYF. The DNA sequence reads TGCAGTGCGGGTCGGGATGTCAGAGATACGCAGTATTTT.